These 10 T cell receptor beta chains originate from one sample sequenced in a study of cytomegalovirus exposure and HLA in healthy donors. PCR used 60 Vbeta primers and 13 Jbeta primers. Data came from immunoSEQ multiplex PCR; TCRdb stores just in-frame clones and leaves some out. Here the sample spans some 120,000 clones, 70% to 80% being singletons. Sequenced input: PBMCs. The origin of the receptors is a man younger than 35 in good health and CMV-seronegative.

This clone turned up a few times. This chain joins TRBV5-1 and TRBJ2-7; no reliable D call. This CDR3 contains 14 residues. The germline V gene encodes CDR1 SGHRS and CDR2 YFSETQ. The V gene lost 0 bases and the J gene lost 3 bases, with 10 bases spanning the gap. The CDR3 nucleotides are TGCGCCAGCAGCTTGGCTGGACCCGACTACGAGCAGTACGTC. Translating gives CASSLAGPDYEQYV.

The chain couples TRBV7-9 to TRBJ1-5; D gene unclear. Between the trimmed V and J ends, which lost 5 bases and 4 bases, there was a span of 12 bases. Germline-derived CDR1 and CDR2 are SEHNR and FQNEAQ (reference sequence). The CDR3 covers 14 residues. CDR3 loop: CASSPVTKNQPQHF. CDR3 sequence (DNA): TGTGCCAGCAGCCCGGTAACGAAGAATCAGCCCCAGCATTTT.

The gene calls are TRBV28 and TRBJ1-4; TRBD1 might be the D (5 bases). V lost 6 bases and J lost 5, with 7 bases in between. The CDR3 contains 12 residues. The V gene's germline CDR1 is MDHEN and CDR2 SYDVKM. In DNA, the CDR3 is TGTGCCAGCAGCTACAGGAATGAAAAACTGTTTTTT. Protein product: CASSYRNEKLFF.

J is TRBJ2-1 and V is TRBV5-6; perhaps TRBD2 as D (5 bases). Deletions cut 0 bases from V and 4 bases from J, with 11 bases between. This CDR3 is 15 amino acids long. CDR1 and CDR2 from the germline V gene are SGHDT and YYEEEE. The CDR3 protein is CASSLEAELYNEQFF. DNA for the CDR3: TGTGCCAGCAGCTTGGAAGCGGAGCTATACAATGAGCAGTTCTTC.

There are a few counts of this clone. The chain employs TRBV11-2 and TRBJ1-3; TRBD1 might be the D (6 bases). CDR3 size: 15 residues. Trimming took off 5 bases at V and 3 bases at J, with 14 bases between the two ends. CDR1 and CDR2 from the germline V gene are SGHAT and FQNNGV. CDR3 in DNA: TGTGCCAGCAGCCAAGATTCAGGGGATGGAAACACCATATATTTT. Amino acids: CASSQDSGDGNTIYF.

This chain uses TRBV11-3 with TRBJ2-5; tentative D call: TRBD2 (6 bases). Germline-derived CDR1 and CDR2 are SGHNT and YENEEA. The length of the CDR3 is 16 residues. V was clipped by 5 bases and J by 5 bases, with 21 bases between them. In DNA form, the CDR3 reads TGTGCCAGCAGCCTGAACGGAGGGCCGCTCGGGGAGACCCAGTACTTC. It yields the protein CASSLNGGPLGETQYF. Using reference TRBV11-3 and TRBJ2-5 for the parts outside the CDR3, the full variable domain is EAGVVQSPRYKIIEKKQPVAFWCNPISGHNTLYWYLQNLGQGPELLIRYENEEAVDDSQLPKDRFSAERLKGVDSTLKIQPAELGDSAVYLCASSLNGGPLGETQYFGPGTRLLVL.

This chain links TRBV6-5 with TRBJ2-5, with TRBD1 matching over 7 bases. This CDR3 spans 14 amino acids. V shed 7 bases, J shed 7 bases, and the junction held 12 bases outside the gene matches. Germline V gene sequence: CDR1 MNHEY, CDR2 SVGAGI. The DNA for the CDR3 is TGTGCCAGCACGCCCCCGGGACAGAGAAGGACCCAGTACTTC. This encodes CASTPPGQRRTQYF.

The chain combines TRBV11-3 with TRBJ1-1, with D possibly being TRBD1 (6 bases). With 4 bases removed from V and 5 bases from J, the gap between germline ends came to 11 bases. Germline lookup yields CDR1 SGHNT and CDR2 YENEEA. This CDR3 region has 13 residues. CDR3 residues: CASSWTVRTEAFF. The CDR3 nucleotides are TGTGCCAGCAGCTGGACAGTAAGGACTGAAGCTTTCTTT.

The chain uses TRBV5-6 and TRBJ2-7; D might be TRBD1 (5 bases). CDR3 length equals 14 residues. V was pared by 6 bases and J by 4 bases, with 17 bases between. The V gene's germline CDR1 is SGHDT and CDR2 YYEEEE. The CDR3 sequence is CASTTNSAGYEQYF. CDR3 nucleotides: TGTGCCAGCACCACCAACTCAGCAGGGTACGAGCAGTACTTC. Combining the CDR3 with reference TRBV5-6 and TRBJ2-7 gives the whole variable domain DAGVTQSPTHLIKTRGQQVTLRCSPKSGHDTVSWYQQALGQGPQFIFQYYEEEERQRGNFPDRFSGHQFPNYSSELNVNALLLGDSALYLCASTTNSAGYEQYFGPGTRLTVT.

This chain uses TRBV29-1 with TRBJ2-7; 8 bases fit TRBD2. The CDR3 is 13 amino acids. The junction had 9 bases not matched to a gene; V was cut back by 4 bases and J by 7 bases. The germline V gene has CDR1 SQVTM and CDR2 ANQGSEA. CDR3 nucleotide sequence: TGCAGCGTTGCAACGGCGGCGGGGGGAGAGCAGTACTTC. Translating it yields CSVATAAGGEQYF.